Included here is one T cell receptor beta chain sequence, with context. Its antigen has not been determined. No quality values exist for individual bases; no much larger clone is one base distant. The data belong to a study of shared clonotypes between healthy human individuals (dated by TCRdb to the early 2020s). For the study in its entirety: The cohort included a few men and a couple of women between 18 and 49 years of age. For each donor, CD4 naive and CD4 memory were each run on three plates, CD8 naive on two plates, and CD8 memory on one plate. The study deeply sequenced blood TCR repertoires of five healthy adults to estimate repertoire size and the extent of clonotype sharing between individuals. Different laboratories and diverse techniques were used to prepare libraries and sequence TCR repertoires, to increase sequencing depth and limit assay-specific biases. Per donor, leukapheresis produced somewhere between about 0.9 and 9 billion PBMCs. What the research found in general, with its limitations: When a handful of donors were compared, the shared fraction of clonotypes was about 5% for naive CD4, about 4% for naive CD8, 2.3% for memory CD4, and approximately 0.4% for memory CD8. Pairwise subsampling led to the expectation that sequencing depth would affect the degree of clonotype sharing among donors. The genetic and exposure-history diversity represented was limited by the small number of donors. Naive subsets generally had larger estimated clonotype richness than memory subsets. Clonotypes shared by all four sorted-subset donors showed higher generation probabilities than non-shared clonotypes. Sampling was restricted to blood, and TCR repertoires in tissue are likely to differ from TCR repertoires in blood. Incomplete sequencing was indicated by rarefaction of sorted-subset datasets, despite the large sequencing depth.

CD8 naive samples were CD45RO-negative cells positively selected for CCR7, giving a CD45RA+CCR7+ population that excluded TemRA cells. Donors were healthy HIV-negative adults with no recently reported acute infections or vaccinations. Every donor was a Caucasian adult living in Nashville, Tennessee, USA. After blood collection by leukapheresis, PBMCs were isolated using Ficoll-Histopaque density gradient centrifugation and then cryopreserved in the vapor phase of liquid nitrogen. Purity and quantity of every magnetically sorted T cell population were checked by analytical flow cytometry. Genomic DNA was isolated from every sorted fraction and measured by UV absorbance on a Nanodrop 2000c. Using the deep immunoSEQ assay, TCR CDR3 regions were amplified from genomic DNA by multiplex PCR. For each cell subset, the extracted genomic DNA was distributed evenly across all wells of several immunoSEQ 96-well plates, and each plate served as one replicate. Each replicate PCR for sorted subsets received roughly 0.2 ug genomic DNA, equal to tens of thousands of T cell genomes. Purified libraries were quantified with a Qubit 3.0 fluorometer, sized on a Bioanalyzer 2100, and re-quantified with the KAPA Library Quantification kit. A separate single-read 150-cycle Illumina NextSeq 550 flow cell was used to sequence each immunoSEQ 96-well plate. The published analysis was carried out like this. Because the immunoSEQ output included only junctional sequences and no quality scores, the filtering could not be the same as the filtering used for full-length reads. To assign V/J genes and CDR3, sequences were annotated using PyIR, a Python wrapper for IgBLAST v1.9, with IMGT germline references. Any read was removed if the V/J assignment was weak (E-value above 1e-6), the CDR3 was missing, or the read contained stop codons, out-of-frame junctions, or ambiguous translated residues. A V3J clonotype was defined by an identical inferred V gene, J gene, and CDR3 amino acid sequence. To compute the percentage overlap between repertoires, the number of shared unique clonotypes was divided by the size of the smaller repertoire. Repertoire richness was assessed with RTK rarefaction, the Chao1 estimator, and Recon v2.1 estimates of unobserved clonotypes. Generation probabilities for all TCRbeta clonotypes obtained by the gDNA method from a few donors were computed using OLGA. TCRdb re-hosts the immuneACCESS table, in-frame sequences only. Its copies lack some clones; in the studies checked, an unresolved V gene accounts for under half of them, and the cause for the rest is not known. V and J calls and clone size are as listed in that table; D and trimming were resolved from the DNA. This sample is represented by roughly 650,000 clones; approximately 96% of them were singletons. Approximately 0.12% of the sample belongs to the ten largest clones.

At the junction V is shortened by 1 base and J by 5 bases, with 12 bases in between. Measured from the cysteine to the phenylalanine, the CDR3 is 14 residues long. The retained sequence is limited to the CDR3, 42 bases, with the frame set at the first base. According to the germline V gene (reference sequence), CDR1 reads SEHNR and CDR2 reads FQNEAQ. This clonotype was sampled from a woman aged 30 to 39 in good health. The source material was naive CD8+ T cells sorted from blood. The sample's cell subset or site label is to be understood as: CD45RA+CCR7+. The chain is assembled from TRBV7-9 and TRBJ2-7; TRBD1 could be the D gene, as 5 bases match. The bases read TGTGCCAGCAGCTTAGTCTCGCAGGGTCACGAGCAGTACTTC. Translated, this is CASSLVSQGHEQYF.